Listed below are T cell receptor beta chains from one sample, sequenced in a study of cytomegalovirus exposure and HLA in healthy donors. The table came from immunoSEQ multiplex PCR; TCRdb's copy has only in-frame clones and leaves some out. The data hold 65,000 or so clones, with around 73% observed a single time. Sequencing was performed on PBMCs. The origin of the receptors is a girl aged 5-17 years in good health and CMV-seropositive. Each CDR3 is given with its conserved first and last residue. D genes are given only for firm matches. Where a row states a size, it is once, few, many or the class of an expanded clone; other rows omit it.

TRBJ1-2,TRBD1,few,TRBV5-1,TGCGCCAGCAGCGAAGACAGGGAGATTTCCTTCACCTTC,CASSEDREISFTF
TRBJ2-3,-,-,TRBV10-3,TGTGCCATCAGTGAAGTGGGCACCAGCACAGATACGCAGTATTTT,CAISEVGTSTDTQYF
TRBJ1-1,-,-,TRBV28,TGTGCCAGCAGTTTTGAGACAGCTATAGACACTGAAGCTTTCTTT,CASSFETAIDTEAFF
TRBJ2-7,TRBD1,-,TRBV4-3,TGCGCCAGCAGCCAAGTGGGACAGGGAGTCCTCGAGCAGTACTTC,CASSQVGQGVLEQYF
TRBJ1-6,-,few,TRBV10-2,TGCGCCAGCCTCAACAACGGACAGAATCATTCACCCCTCCACTTT,CASLNNGQNHSPLHF
TRBJ2-3,TRBD2,-,TRBV5-4,TGTGCCAGCAGCCAGAGATTAGCGGGGGGCACAGATACGCAGTATTTT,CASSQRLAGGTDTQYF
TRBJ1-1,-,-,TRBV4-1,TGCGCCAGCAGCCCGGGACTCCTGAACACTGAAGCTTTCTTT,CASSPGLLNTEAFF
TRBJ1-3,-,-,TRBV27,TGTGCCAGCCGACGGGGGGGTGTCGGGACCATATATTTT,CASRRGGVGTIYF
TRBJ1-5,-,once,TRBV27,TGTGCCAGCAGTTTTAATAGCAATCAGCCCCAGCATTTT,CASSFNSNQPQHF
TRBJ1-5,-,-,TRBV23-1,TGCGCCAGCAGCTCAGGGGGCAATCAGCCCCAGCATTTT,CASSSGGNQPQHF
TRBJ2-4,-,-,TRBV7-8,TGTGCCAGCAGCTCCTACAGGGATCTAGCCAAAAACATTCAGTACTTC,CASSSYRDLAKNIQYF
TRBJ1-1,-,few,TRBV7-6,TGTGCCAGCAGCTTAGGACAGATGAACACTGAAGCTTTCTTT,CASSLGQMNTEAFF
TRBJ2-1,TRBD2,-,TRBV11-3,TGTGCCAGCAGTAGCGGGAGGGCCTTGGATGAGCAGTTCTTC,CASSSGRALDEQFF
TRBJ2-5,-,-,TRBV27,TGTGCCAGCAGGACACAGGGAGAGACCCAGTACTTC,CASRTQGETQYF
TRBJ1-4,-,-,TRBV4-1,TGCGCCAGCAGCCAAGAAGCGTTCCGGAGAAAACTGTTTTTT,CASSQEAFRRKLFF
TRBJ1-1,-,-,TRBV30,TGTGCCTGGAGCGTGTTGTTGAACACTGAAGCTTTCTTT,CAWSVLLNTEAFF
TRBJ1-6,TRBD1,few,TRBV6-4,TGTGCCAGCAGTGACTCGGAGACAGGGGATCATTCACCCCTCCACTTT,CASSDSETGDHSPLHF
TRBJ1-2,-,-,TRBV6-1,TGTGCCAGCAGTGAAGCGGGGGCAGGAGGCTACACCTTC,CASSEAGAGGYTF
TRBJ2-7,-,-,TRBV4-1,TGCGCCAGCAGCCAAGAGGGCCTCCCGGGGGGCTTCTACGAGCAGTACTTC,CASSQEGLPGGFYEQYF
TRBJ2-2,-,few,TRBV12-5,TGTGCTAGCGCAATACGACACGCTAACAGGGAACCCGGGGAGCTGTTTTTT,CASAIRHANREPGELFF
TRBJ1-1,-,-,TRBV16,TGTGCCAGCAGTTTCGGGGGACCGAACACTGAAGCTTTCTTT,CASSFGGPNTEAFF
TRBJ2-7,-,few,TRBV7-2,TGTGCCAGCAGCTTGGTCGACTTGTACGAGCAGTACTTC,CASSLVDLYEQYF
TRBJ2-2,TRBD1,-,TRBV5-1,TGCGCCAGCAGCTTCGGTTGGACAGGGGCTGGTAACACCGGGGAGCTGTTTTTT,CASSFGWTGAGNTGELFF
TRBJ1-2,-,few,TRBV5-1,TGCGCCAGCAGCTTGCGGAGGGGGGGGTATGGCTACACCTTC,CASSLRRGGYGYTF
TRBJ2-7,-,-,TRBV9,TGTGCCAGCAGCCCGGAGGGAGTGAGGGAGCAGTACTTC,CASSPEGVREQYF
TRBJ2-7,TRBD2,few,TRBV6-1,TGTGCCGGTAGCGGGCAGGGAATCTACGAGCAGTACTTC,CAGSGQGIYEQYF
TRBJ2-3,TRBD2,-,TRBV2,TGTGCCAGCCTGGGACTAGGAAGCACAGATACGCAGTATTTT,CASLGLGSTDTQYF
TRBJ2-7,TRBD2,-,TRBV4-3,TGCGCCAGCAGCTACGACGGGGGGGGTGGACGGCGGCAGTACTTC,CASSYDGGGGRRQYF
TRBJ2-2,TRBD1,-,TRBV7-9,TGTGCCAGCAGAAAAGGGGACAGAGACACCGGGGAGCTGTTTTTT,CASRKGDRDTGELFF
TRBJ1-2,TRBD1,once,TRBV7-6,TGTGCCAGCAGCAACTCGACAGGGATTCCCACCTATGGCTACACCTTC,CASSNSTGIPTYGYTF
TRBJ2-2,TRBD1,-,TRBV15,TGTGCCACCAGCAGAGATCTCGCCCCCGGACGGGGACAGGGGGCCGCCGGGGAGCTGTTTTTT,CATSRDLAPGRGQGAAGELFF
TRBJ1-4,-,few,TRBV7-9,TGTGCCAGCAGCCTCAATCGGGAGGGTTTTGAAAAACTGTTTTTT,CASSLNREGFEKLFF
TRBJ2-3,TRBD2,-,TRBV10-2,TGCGCCAGCAGTGAGCGGCTAGCGGGAGGAGGGGATACGCAGTATTTT,CASSERLAGGGDTQYF
TRBJ2-7,TRBD1,once,TRBV29-1,TGCAGCGTTGAGGACAGGGGCGAATCCTACGAGCAGTACTTC,CSVEDRGESYEQYF
TRBJ1-1,-,few,TRBV4-1,TGCGCCAGCAGCCTCCCGGGGTTAGAAGCTTTCTTT,CASSLPGLEAFF